The source of this TCR beta chain is a study of shared clonotypes between healthy human individuals (dated by TCRdb to 2019 to 2021). Study-level background: The cohort comprised a couple of women and a few men aged 18 to 49 years. For each donor, CD4 naive and CD4 memory were each given three plates, CD8 naive was given two plates, and CD8 memory was given one plate. To estimate repertoire size and how much clonotype sharing occurs between individuals, the study deeply sequenced the blood TCR repertoires of about 5 healthy adults. To increase sequencing depth and limit assay-specific biases, different laboratories used diverse techniques to prepare libraries and sequence TCR repertoires. Between about 0.85 and 9.5 billion PBMCs per donor were obtained by leukapheresis.

Remarks on this clone: Its binding antigen is unknown. No quality values exist for individual bases; no much larger clone is one base distant.

Healthy HIV-negative adults with no recently reported acute infections or vaccinations were included as donors. Every donor was a Caucasian adult residing in Nashville, Tennessee, USA. CD4+ T cells were enriched by magnetic negative selection; naive cells were then positively selected on CD45RA, and the negative fraction formed the memory subset. After blood collection by leukapheresis, PBMCs were isolated using Ficoll-Histopaque density gradient centrifugation and then cryopreserved in the vapor phase of liquid nitrogen. Analytical flow cytometry was used to check the purity and quantity of every magnetically sorted T cell population. From each sorted fraction, genomic DNA was isolated and quantified by UV absorbance on a Nanodrop 2000c. Including the terminal cysteine and phenylalanine, the CDR3 comprises 12 residues. Only the CDR3 DNA stays, 36 bases, in frame from base 1. Trimming costs V 0 bases and J 4 bases, and their ends lie 3 bases apart. CDR1 and CDR2 (ENHRY, SYGVKD) derive from the germline V gene.

What the work shows at the level of the full study, not this receptor alone: Because the study included a small number of donors, the genetic and exposure-history diversity represented was limited. Compared with non-shared clonotypes, the clonotypes found in all four sorted-subset donors had higher generation probabilities. Naive subsets generally had larger estimated clonotype richness than memory subsets. Pairwise subsampling led to the expectation that sequencing depth would affect the degree of clonotype sharing among donors. Rarefaction of sorted-subset datasets indicated incomplete sequencing despite the large sequencing depth. Sampling was limited to blood, and TCR repertoires in tissue likely differ from TCR repertoires in blood. Around 5.4% of naive CD4, around 3.6% of naive CD8, 2.3% of memory CD4, and about 0.4% of memory CD8 clonotypes were shared across a few donors.

TCR CDR3 regions were amplified from genomic DNA by multiplex PCR using the deep immunoSEQ assay. Extracted genomic DNA from each cell subset was distributed evenly across all wells of several immunoSEQ 96-well plates, and each plate was treated as a replicate. Each replicate PCR for sorted subsets received roughly 0.2 ug genomic DNA, equal to some 32,000 T cell genomes. Purified libraries were measured with a Qubit 3.0 fluorometer, size-checked on a Bioanalyzer 2100, and measured again with the KAPA Library Quantification kit. Every immunoSEQ 96-well plate was sequenced on a separate single-read 150-cycle Illumina NextSeq 550 flow cell. In the original analysis: Because the immunoSEQ output included only junctional sequences and no quality scores, the filtering could not be the same as the filtering used for full-length reads. To assign V/J genes and CDR3, sequences were annotated using PyIR, a Python wrapper for IgBLAST v1.9, with IMGT germline references. Any read was removed if the V/J assignment was weak (E-value above 1e-6), the CDR3 was missing, or the read contained stop codons, out-of-frame junctions, or ambiguous translated residues. V3J clonotypes were defined as sequences sharing an identical inferred V gene, J gene, and CDR3 amino acid sequence. The percentage overlap between two repertoires was calculated by dividing the number of shared unique clonotypes by the size of the smaller repertoire. Three approaches were used to assess repertoire richness: RTK rarefaction, the Chao1 estimator, and Recon v2.1 estimates of unobserved clonotypes. OLGA was used to compute generation probabilities for all TCRbeta clonotypes that the gDNA method yielded from a few donors. As stored in TCRdb, this immuneACCESS dataset retains in-frame rearrangements with V and J assigned. A fraction of the clones does not appear; measured against another copy, unresolved V genes explain less than half of the discrepancy, and the remainder lacks a known reason. The V and J calls and clone size come from that table; D and trimming were worked out from the DNA. This sample is represented by over a million clones; approximately 97% of them were singletons. The ten largest clonotypes hold roughly 1.2% of the sample.

In this chain, TRBV10-3 is recombined with TRBJ1-1; no D segment can be confidently identified. This clonotype was obtained from a man between 25 and 39 years old in good health. Sequenced input: naive CD4+ T cells sorted from blood. The cell subset or site label here, explained by the study, means: CD45RA+ positively selected. At the DNA level, the sequence is TGTGCCATCAGTGAGTCGACCACTGAAGCTTTCTTT. Its amino acids are CAISESTTEAFF.